The 29 T cell receptor beta chains in this list originate from one sample, sequenced in a study of T-cell reconstitution after alpha-beta-depleted transplantation in children. This sample's TCRbeta library carried unique molecular identifier barcodes. Via MiXCR, TCRdb re-called the PCR reads, giving one row per CDR3 protein. This sample yields 500,000 or so distinct CDR3 sequences, of which 32% are seen a single time; less than 2.5% belongs to the top ten. This sample comprised PBMCs from the stem cell graft donor, obtained from the stem cell graft. The origin of the receptors is a human donor who donated a stem cell graft to a child with aplastic anemia.

This clonotype was detected a few times. This sequence joins TRBV7-8 and TRBJ1-2; maybe TRBD1 (6 bases). The V end lost 2 bases, the J end lost 4 bases, and 8 bases lay between the germline ends. Germline V gene lookup returns CDR1 SGHVS and CDR2 FQNEAQ. The CDR3 loop spans 13 amino acids. The DNA for the CDR3 is TGTGCCAGCAGCTTAAGGGACACCTATGGCTACACCTTC. Protein product: CASSLRDTYGYTF.

This clonotype was seen only a few times. The V call is TRBV27, the J call TRBJ1-3; no reliable D call. V was pared by 5 bases and J by 3 bases, with 14 bases between. The germline V gene has CDR1 MNHEY and CDR2 SMNVEV (reference sequence). This CDR3 has 15 residues. The CDR3 nucleotides are TGTGCCAGCAGTCCTAGGTGGGGAGTTGGAAACACCATATATTTT. This gives the protein CASSPRWGVGNTIYF.

This clonotype was recorded at least ten times. V and J are TRBV24-1 and TRBJ2-1; TRBD2 matches 14 bases. V gave up 9 bases and J gave up 7 bases; unmatched junction bases: 4. Germline values: CDR1 KGHDR, CDR2 SFDVKD. The CDR3 is made up of 14 amino acids. DNA for the CDR3: TGTGCCACCTCCGGGACTAGCGGGAGTAATGAGCAGTTCTTC. This encodes CATSGTSGSNEQFF.

V and J are TRBV13 and TRBJ2-5, with D perhaps TRBD1 (6 bases). Deletions cut 2 bases from V and 5 bases from J, with 6 bases between. The CDR3 length is 12 residues. CDR1 and CDR2 from the germline V gene are PRHDT and FYEKMQ (reference sequence). The CDR3 DNA sequence: TGTGCCAGCAGCTTACAGGGGGAGACCCAGTACTTC. Its translation: CASSLQGETQYF. The variable domain in full, completed from reference TRBV13 and TRBJ2-5, reads AAGVIQSPRHLIKEKRETATLKCYPIPRHDTVYWYQQGPGQDPQFLISFYEKMQSDKGSIPDRFSAQQFSDYHSELNMSSLELGDSALYFCASSLQGETQYFGPGTRLLVL.

This clonotype turned up a few times. The gene calls are TRBV5-1 and TRBJ2-1; D is unresolved. Germline CDR1 SGHRS, CDR2 YFSETQ. The CDR3 is made up of 16 amino acids. Trimming removed 0 bases from V and 0 bases from J, with 10 bases in between. CDR3 loop: CASSLGFVSSYNEQFF. CDR3 bases: TGCGCCAGCAGCTTGGGTTTCGTCAGCTCCTACAATGAGCAGTTCTTC.

There are a few counts of this clonotype. The V gene is TRBV20-1, the J gene TRBJ2-5; D possibly uses TRBD1 or TRBD2 (5 bases each). Germline loops: CDR1 DFQATT, CDR2 SNEGSKA (reference sequence). V was pared by 6 bases and J by 2 bases, with 16 bases between. CDR3 length equals 14 residues. The CDR3 loop is CSAVPGRSQETQYF. CDR3 coding DNA: TGCAGTGCCGTGCCGGGACGCTCTCAAGAGACCCAGTACTTC.

This clonotype has only a few counts. V gene TRBV20-1 combines with J gene TRBJ2-1; D is uncertain. CDR3 length: 11 amino acids. From germline, CDR1 is DFQATT and CDR2 SNEGSKA (reference sequence). V was shortened by 6 bases and J by 1 base, with 4 bases between the two germline ends. The CDR3 DNA reads TGCAGTGCCCCGTCCTACAATGAGCAGTTCTTC. This sequence encodes CSAPSYNEQFF.

The chain employs TRBV6-1 and TRBJ1-6, with 10 nucleotides matching TRBD1. CDR3 length equals 17 residues. The junction had 6 bases not matched to a gene; V was cut back by 5 bases and J by 2 bases. Germline assignment: CDR1 MNHNS and CDR2 SASEGT. The CDR3 coding sequence is TGTGCCAGCAGTAGTAGACAGGGGGCCGCCTATAATTCACCCCTCCACTTT. The encoded protein is CASSSRQGAAYNSPLHF.

The rearrangement links TRBV19 to TRBJ2-7; tentative D call: TRBD2 (7 bases). This CDR3 contains 14 residues. Trimming cost V 3 bases and J 6 bases, with 15 bases left between them. Germline CDR1 is LNHDA and CDR2 is SQIVND (reference sequence). CDR3 in amino acids: CASSIRGGSGEQYF. CDR3 nucleotides: TGTGCCAGTAGTATTAGGGGGGGCTCGGGCGAGCAGTACTTC.

V and J are TRBV7-9 and TRBJ2-7; D not certain. The CDR3 covers 13 residues. Germline-derived CDR1 and CDR2 are SEHNR and FQNEAQ (reference sequence). V was pared by 5 bases and J by 4 bases, with 12 bases between. The CDR3 loop is CASSPVVGYEQYF. The CDR3 bases are TGTGCCAGCAGCCCGGTGGTCGGGTACGAGCAGTACTTC.

There are many counts of this clonotype. The rearrangement joins TRBV4-3 to TRBJ2-1, with D tentatively TRBD1 or TRBD2 (5 bases each). Per the germline V gene, CDR1 is LGHNA and CDR2 is YSLEER. The CDR3 covers 15 residues. V lost 0 bases and J lost 9, with 15 bases in between. CDR3 loop: CASSQEGAGTGEQFF. The CDR3 DNA follows: TGCGCCAGCAGCCAAGAAGGGGCAGGGACGGGTGAGCAGTTCTTC.

The rearrangement joins TRBV30 to TRBJ1-2, with a tentative D call TRBD1 (5 bases). Germline loops: CDR1 GTSNPN, CDR2 SVGIG (reference sequence). This CDR3 spans 14 amino acids. Trimming took off 1 base at V and 7 bases at J, with 16 bases between the two ends. The CDR3 nucleotides are TGTGCCTGGAGTGCGACGGGGGTAGACTCTGGCTACACCTTC. This translates into CAWSATGVDSGYTF.

The chain links TRBV12-3 or TRBV12-4 to TRBJ2-7, with D tentatively TRBD1 (5 bases). This CDR3 region has 15 residues. The V gene lost 3 bases and the J gene lost 4 bases, with 16 bases spanning the gap. CDR3 sequence (DNA): TGTGCCAGCAGTTTTTTCAACAGGCAGGGTTACGAGCAGTACTTC. As protein: CASSFFNRQGYEQYF.

Only a few counts were recorded for this clonotype. V gene TRBV6-2 or TRBV6-3 combines with J gene TRBJ1-1; D remains unclear. Looked up from germline, CDR1 is MNHEY and CDR2 is SVGEGT. The CDR3 spans 12 residues. Trimming left V 6 bases short and J 5 bases short, with 10 bases between. The DNA of the CDR3 is TGTGCCAGCAGAACTGTAGGGACTGAAGCTTTCTTT. As protein: CASRTVGTEAFF.

This clonotype has just a few counts. The chain carries TRBV7-2 and TRBJ2-7, with D perhaps TRBD1 (5 bases). The CDR3 runs 15 residues. CDR1 and CDR2 (germline): SGHTA, FQGNSA. V lost 1 base to trimming and J lost 6 bases, with 16 bases between them. CDR3 sequence reads: CASSLVGQGISEQYF. Written as DNA, the CDR3 is TGTGCCAGCAGCTTAGTTGGGCAGGGAATAAGCGAGCAGTACTTC.

This clonotype was observed a few times. The chain uses TRBV5-1 and TRBJ2-1, with unresolved D. The CDR3 loop spans 13 amino acids. In germline, CDR1 is SGHRS, CDR2 YFSETQ. V gave up 3 bases and J gave up 2 bases, with 6 bases separating them. CDR3 DNA sequence: TGCGCCAGCAGCTACGAACCCTACAATGAGCAGTTCTTC. Residues: CASSYEPYNEQFF.

V and J are TRBV10-1 and TRBJ2-3, with 7 bases fitting TRBD1. The J segment lost 3 bases and the V segment lost 0 bases, leaving 9 bases of the junction unmatched. The CDR3 runs 17 residues. Germline CDR1 and CDR2: WNHNN and SYGVQD (reference sequence). CDR3 region: CASSESSGTVGTDTQYF. CDR3 DNA: TGCGCCAGCAGTGAGTCTTCCGGGACAGTTGGGACAGATACGCAGTATTTT.

The J gene is TRBJ1-4, the V gene TRBV6-1, with TRBD1 as a possible D gene (5 bases). The CDR3 is 14 amino acids. Germline V gives CDR1 MNHNS, CDR2 SASEGT. V was shortened by 7 bases and J by 3 bases, with 12 bases between the two germline ends. The CDR3 reads CASMPWGANEKLFF. The CDR3 nucleotides are TGTGCCAGCATGCCCTGGGGGGCTAATGAAAAACTGTTTTTT.

The table lists this clonotype with a few counts. This sequence joins TRBV7-2 and TRBJ2-7; 7 bases map to TRBD1. The CDR3 loop spans 14 amino acids. Germline trimming cut 5 bases from V and 0 bases from J; bases unmatched to any gene: 4. In germline, CDR1 is SGHTA, CDR2 FQGNSA. This chain's CDR3 is CASSPWTGSYEQYF. The CDR3, as DNA: TGTGCCAGCAGCCCTTGGACAGGCTCCTACGAGCAGTACTTC.

This clonotype was counted only a few times. The chain recombines TRBV11-2 with TRBJ2-3, with D perhaps matching TRBD1 or TRBD2 (5 bases each). V was clipped by 5 bases and J by 8 bases, with 20 bases between them. The CDR3 length is 15 residues. Per germline, CDR1 SGHAT and CDR2 FQNNGV. CDR3 sequence reads: CASSGGTIWGTTQYF. The CDR3 DNA is TGTGCCAGCAGCGGGGGTACTATTTGGGGTACTACGCAGTATTTT.

The chain joins TRBV20-1 to TRBJ2-7; D gene unclear. CDR1 is DFQATT and CDR2 is SNEGSKA in the germline V gene (reference sequence). The CDR3 sequence is 14 residues long. The ends were cut back, 0 bases at V and 2 bases at J, with 11 bases in the middle. The CDR3 region is CSARETRSPYEQYF. As DNA, the CDR3 is TGCAGTGCTAGAGAAACTCGTAGCCCCTACGAGCAGTACTTC.

V usage is TRBV7-2 and J usage is TRBJ2-1; 13 nucleotides agree with TRBD2. J lost 8 bases, V lost 5 bases, and 6 bases had no gene match. Germline V gene sequence: CDR1 SGHTA, CDR2 FQGNSA. The CDR3 contains 15 residues. CDR3 region: CASSGETSGRDEQFF. The CDR3 bases are TGTGCCAGCAGCGGGGAAACTAGCGGGAGGGATGAGCAGTTCTTC.

The J gene is TRBJ2-1, the V gene TRBV20-1, with 10 bases aligning to TRBD2. The CDR3 has 15 residues. The trim removed 5 bases at V and 7 bases at J, leaving 11 bases unmatched. Germline CDR1 is DFQATT and CDR2 is SNEGSKA (reference sequence). The CDR3: CSAYPSGRVRNEQFF. DNA of the CDR3: TGCAGTGCTTATCCCAGCGGGAGGGTGAGAAATGAGCAGTTCTTC.

The chain couples TRBV4-1 to TRBJ2-1; D might be TRBD1 (5 bases). V was shortened by 2 bases and J by 6 bases, with 8 bases between the two germline ends. CDR1 and CDR2 from the germline V gene are MGHRA and YSYEKL. The CDR3 consists of 13 residues. In DNA, the CDR3 is TGCGCCAGCAGCCAACTAACAGGCAATGAGCAGTTCTTC. Residues: CASSQLTGNEQFF.

The chain employs TRBV7-2 and TRBJ2-1, with D unclear. This CDR3 is built from 12 residues. The V end lost 5 bases, the J end lost 9 bases, and 11 bases lay between the germline ends. CDR1 and CDR2 (germline): SGHTA, FQGNSA. DNA for the CDR3: TGTGCCAGCAGCCGTCCCGGGCGTGAGCAGTTCTTC. It yields the protein CASSRPGREQFF.

This clonotype occurred a few times. This chain uses TRBV20-1 with TRBJ2-1; D may be TRBD2 (6 bases). The CDR3 has 14 amino acids. Trimming left V 5 bases short and J 5 bases short, with 16 bases between. Germline CDR1 reads DFQATT; CDR2 reads SNEGSKA (reference sequence). For the CDR3, the DNA is TGCAGTGCTTTCCCCCCGGGACTTGACAATGAGCAGTTCTTC. This codes for CSAFPPGLDNEQFF.

The chain has TRBV9 and TRBJ1-3; perhaps TRBD1 as D (5 bases). Looked up from germline, CDR1 is SGDLS and CDR2 is YYNGEE. The CDR3 has 14 residues. Trimming shortened V by 3 bases and J by 5 bases, and 12 bases separated the two germline ends. In nucleotides, the CDR3 is TGTGCCAGCAGCGCGACCGGGACTCGAAACACCATATATTTT. Translation gives CASSATGTRNTIYF. Looking up the rest from reference TRBV9 and TRBJ1-3 gives the full variable domain: DSGVTQTPKHLITATGQRVTLRCSPRSGDLSVYWYQQSLDQGLQFLIQYYNGEERAKGNILERFSAQQFPDLHSELNLSSLELGDSALYFCASSATGTRNTIYFGEGSWLTVV.

The chain couples TRBV7-2 to TRBJ2-5; D remains ambiguous. Trimming removed 1 base at V and 2 bases at J, with 11 bases between. Germline V gives CDR1 SGHTA, CDR2 FQGNSA. This CDR3 spans 15 amino acids. The CDR3 DNA is TGTGCCAGCAGCTTAGAAGGGAATGGGCAAGAGACCCAGTACTTC. It encodes CASSLEGNGQETQYF.

This clonotype was observed a handful of times. J is TRBJ2-1 and V is TRBV6-1, with 9 bases lining up with TRBD2. This CDR3 contains 15 residues. The junction had 9 bases not matched to a gene; V was cut back by 6 bases and J by 6 bases. Germline V gene lookup returns CDR1 MNHNS and CDR2 SASEGT. CDR3 loop: CASSTEAGGPNEQFF. CDR3 bases: TGTGCCAGCAGCACGGAAGCGGGAGGCCCCAATGAGCAGTTCTTC.